These 28 T cell receptor beta chains originate from one sample sequenced in a study of Graves' ophthalmopathy and Graves' hyperthyroidism. Amplification of the TCR beta CDR3 regions used RNA transcripts (as template). A first-round RT-PCR used HTBI primers, followed by a second-round multiplex PCR. TCRdb analysed the multiplex PCR reads with MiXCR anew, one entry per CDR3 protein. The table records about 550,000 distinct CDR3 sequences, approximately 37% of them present only once. The source material was peripheral blood or thyroid tissue (not recorded which). These receptors were taken from an adult man with Graves' hyperthyroidism.

This clonotype was recorded many times. The genes are TRBV4-1 and TRBJ2-5; unclear D gene. The germline V gene encodes CDR1 MGHRA and CDR2 YSYEKL. The CDR3 runs 15 residues. V shed 4 bases and J shed 5 bases, with 17 bases lying between them. The CDR3 DNA reads TGCGCCAGCAGCCCACAGACTGGAACGGCGGAGACCCAGTACTTC. It yields the protein CASSPQTGTAETQYF.

Comment on this clonotype: A single base separates this from a much larger clone, so it may be a read error. V usage is TRBV20-1 and J usage is TRBJ1-1, with 9 bases that match TRBD1. The junction had 13 bases not matched to a gene; V was cut back by 5 bases and J by 0 bases. Germline V gives CDR1 DFQATT, CDR2 SNEGSKA (reference sequence). The CDR3 sequence is 17 residues long. Here the CDR3 DNA reads TGCAGTGCTCCTGGGAGACAGGGGGGACTATTGAACACTGAAGCTTTCTTT. Protein product: CSAPGRQGGLLNTEAFF.

Comment on this clonotype: An end of the junction does not agree with germline; a read error may underlie this. The chain combines TRBV29-1 with TRBJ2-6; 9 nucleotides match TRBD2. Germline CDR1 SQVTM, CDR2 ANQGSEA. The CDR3 has 9 amino acids. CDR3 amino acids: CSVQAGGQF. DNA of the CDR3: TGCAGCGTTCAAGCGGGAGGACAATTC.

The J gene is TRBJ1-3, the V gene TRBV9; D might be TRBD1 (5 bases). The germline CDR1 and CDR2 sequences are SGDLS and YYNGEE. V dropped 0 bases and J dropped 8 bases, with 21 bases sitting between them. CDR3 length: 17 amino acids. The CDR3 protein is CASSVDQGADYGYTIYF. The DNA of the CDR3 is TGTGCCAGCAGCGTAGATCAGGGTGCGGACTATGGCTACACCATATATTTT.

The table lists this clonotype with many counts. Germline is not matched at one junction end, which may reflect a read error. The chain has TRBV12-3 or TRBV12-4 and TRBJ2-5, with TRBD2 matching over 12 bases. This CDR3 has 14 amino acids. The CDR3 is CASSLAGGRETQYF. The CDR3 DNA reads TGTGCCAGCAGTCTAGCGGGAGGGCGCGAGACCCAGTACTTC.

This clonotype was observed many times. The gene calls are TRBV2 and TRBJ2-6; maybe TRBD1 (6 bases). Trimming cost V 4 bases and J 1 base, with 11 bases left between them. The CDR3 is made up of 16 amino acids. The germline V gene has CDR1 SNHLY and CDR2 FYNNEI. In DNA, the CDR3 is TGTGCCAGCAGTGGGACAGTGAGTTCTGGGGCCAACGTCCTGACTTTC. This encodes CASSGTVSSGANVLTF.

This clonotype has at least ten counts. The rearrangement joins TRBV12-3 or TRBV12-4 to TRBJ2-2; D is uncertain. Trimming took off 1 base at V and 6 bases at J, with 12 bases between the two ends. This CDR3 spans 15 amino acids. CDR3 nucleotide sequence: TGTGCCAGCAGTTTAGGCCCAGGTGCCGCCGGGGAGCTGTTTTTT. Protein sequence: CASSLGPGAAGELFF.

Many counts were recorded for this clonotype. The V call is TRBV2, the J call TRBJ1-3, with no clear D. Germline assignment: CDR1 SNHLY and CDR2 FYNNEI. The germline V and J ends were trimmed by 3 bases and 0 bases, with 9 bases remaining between them. CDR3 length: 15 residues. This CDR3 reads CASSDGISSGNTIYF. The CDR3 coding sequence is TGTGCCAGCAGTGATGGGATCAGCTCTGGAAACACCATATATTTT.

There are many counts of this clonotype. The J gene is TRBJ1-6, the V gene TRBV20-1; 7 bases match TRBD1. CDR1 DFQATT and CDR2 SNEGSKA come from the germline V gene (reference sequence). The ends lost 0 bases at V and 5 bases at J; junction bases unmatched: 7. The CDR3 has 16 residues. CDR3 protein: CSARDPVTGNNSPLHF. The CDR3 DNA is TGCAGTGCTAGAGACCCAGTGACAGGGAATAATTCACCCCTCCACTTT.

This clonotype was observed a single time. This may be a read error: a much more frequent sequence differs by one nucleotide. The gene calls are TRBV7-9 and TRBJ2-7; TRBD2 matches at 12 bases. The CDR3 consists of 16 residues. Germline V gene data show CDR1 as SEHNR and CDR2 as FQNEAQ (reference sequence). CDR3 in DNA: TGTGCCAGCAGCTCCCTGGGACTAGCGGGTTTCTACGTGCAGTACTTC. Its protein is CASSSLGLAGFYVQYF.

This clonotype was found many times. The chain joins TRBV2 to TRBJ1-4, with a weak D call TRBD1 (6 bases). CDR1 is SNHLY and CDR2 is FYNNEI in the germline V gene. The length of the CDR3 is 15 residues. V dropped 2 bases and J dropped 7 bases, with 14 bases sitting between them. The DNA for the CDR3 is TGTGCCAGCAGTGAACAGGGGCTCGACCTTGAAAAACTGTTTTTT. It codes for CASSEQGLDLEKLFF.

This clonotype was observed at least ten times. This sequence joins TRBV10-3 and TRBJ2-5; 10 nucleotides match TRBD1. The CDR3 runs to 16 residues. Germline loops: CDR1 ENHRY, CDR2 SYGVKD. The V gene end was trimmed by 2 bases and the J gene end by 5 bases; junction bases not matched to a gene: 8. The CDR3 reads CAISEPSGTGVETQYF. In DNA, the CDR3 is TGTGCCATCAGTGAGCCGTCGGGGACAGGGGTGGAGACCCAGTACTTC.

CDR3 in amino acids: CATSSEAGRALNTEAFF. CDR3 bases: TGTGCCACCAGCAGTGAAGCGGGCAGAGCCTTGAACACTGAAGCTTTCTTT. This chain links TRBV15 with TRBJ1-1; D gene ambiguous. Germline loops: CDR1 LNHNV, CDR2 YYDKDF (reference sequence). The germline V and J ends were trimmed by 3 bases and 0 bases, with 17 bases remaining between them. The CDR3 runs to 17 residues.

The V call is TRBV11-2, the J call TRBJ2-1, with D hard to call. V dropped 5 bases and J dropped 7 bases, with 9 bases sitting between them. The V gene's germline CDR1 is SGHAT and CDR2 FQNNGV. This CDR3 is built from 12 residues. The CDR3: CASSQVGNEQFF. In DNA form, the CDR3 reads TGTGCCAGCAGCCAAGTGGGGAATGAGCAGTTCTTC.

This clonotype came up many times. The chain recombines TRBV12-3 or TRBV12-4 with TRBJ2-7; no firm D call. CDR3 length: 12 amino acids. Trimming shortened V by 6 bases and J by 4 bases, and 10 bases separated the two germline ends. The CDR3 loop is CASSGAPYEQYF. DNA for the CDR3: TGTGCCAGCAGCGGAGCCCCGTACGAGCAGTACTTC.

This clonotype showed up many times. The rearrangement joins TRBV29-1 to TRBJ1-1; a possible D gene is TRBD1 (6 bases). Germline V gene sequence: CDR1 SQVTM, CDR2 ANQGSEA. This CDR3 comprises 14 residues. Trimming stripped 3 bases from V and 5 bases from J, with 16 bases between. The CDR3 nucleotides are TGCAGCGTTGAGGGGGGGGCAGGTGGGACTGAAGCTTTCTTT. It encodes CSVEGGAGGTEAFF.

The chain employs TRBV7-9 and TRBJ1-1, with a tentative D call TRBD1 (5 bases). Germline CDR1 is SEHNR and CDR2 is FQNEAQ (reference sequence). Trimming cost V 0 bases and J 8 bases, with 7 bases left between them. CDR3 length: 12 residues. CDR3 loop: CASSLAGQEAFF. DNA of the CDR3: TGTGCCAGCAGCTTAGCGGGGCAGGAAGCTTTCTTT.

A remark on this clonotype: The junction does not match germline at one end; this may be a read error. The V gene is TRBV7-9, the J gene TRBJ2-5; no firm D call. The germline V gene encodes CDR1 SEHNR and CDR2 FQNEAQ (reference sequence). This CDR3 is built from 13 residues. CDR3 nucleotide sequence: TGTGCCAGCCGCTTAGCTAGCCAAGAGACCCAGTACTTC. As protein: CASRLASQETQYF.

Ten or more counts support this clonotype. This rearrangement joins TRBV2 to TRBJ1-3; D perhaps matches TRBD1 (6 bases). Germline values: CDR1 SNHLY, CDR2 FYNNEI. The CDR3 has 15 residues. With 6 bases removed from V and 0 bases from J, the gap between germline ends came to 12 bases. The CDR3 coding sequence is TGTGCCAGCAGGAGACAGGCCAACTCTGGAAACACCATATATTTT. Amino acids: CASRRQANSGNTIYF.

This clonotype was detected only once. The junction shows a germline mismatch at one end, possibly a read error. The V call is TRBV11-3, the J call TRBJ2-5; D is unclear. Per germline, CDR1 SGHNT and CDR2 YENEEA. CDR3 length: 15 amino acids. The CDR3 DNA sequence: TGTGCCAGCAGCCAGATAAGGACGTACCAAGAGACCCTGTACTTC. It specifies CASSQIRTYQETLYF.

In its sample, this clonotype was seen many times. The chain joins TRBV2 to TRBJ1-2; no firm D call. CDR1 and CDR2 from the germline V gene are SNHLY and FYNNEI. The CDR3 contains 10 residues. Trimming shortened V by 2 bases and J by 5 bases, and 0 bases separated the two germline ends. CDR3: CASSEYGYTF. The CDR3 region has the DNA TGTGCCAGCAGTGAATATGGCTACACCTTC.

In its sample, this clonotype was seen many times. The chain joins TRBV20-1 to TRBJ2-2, with TRBD2 matching over 7 bases. The length of the CDR3 is 15 residues. J was trimmed by 3 bases and V by 2 bases; bases with no gene match: 6. CDR1 and CDR2 from the germline V gene are DFQATT and SNEGSKA (reference sequence). The CDR3 is CSARRAGRDTGELFF. CDR3 coding DNA: TGCAGTGCTAGAAGGGCGGGGAGGGACACCGGGGAGCTGTTTTTT.

This chain uses TRBV7-2 with TRBJ2-5; 8 bases match TRBD1. The V gene's germline CDR1 is SGHTA and CDR2 FQGNSA. The CDR3 length is 12 residues. Trimming at V came to 7 bases and at J to 7 bases, leaving 5 bases not matched to a gene. CDR3 loop: CASNKQGGTQYF. Here the CDR3 DNA reads TGTGCCAGCAACAAACAGGGGGGGACCCAGTACTTC.

The V and J genes are TRBV20-1 and TRBJ2-3; 9 bases agree with TRBD2. The germline gives CDR1 DFQATT, CDR2 SNEGSKA (reference sequence). Trimming removed 3 bases from V and 3 bases from J; junction bases left unmatched: 4. The CDR3 is made up of 14 amino acids. The CDR3 bases are TGCAGTGCTAGTGCGGGGGGGGTGACAGATACGCAGTATTTT. Residues: CSASAGGVTDTQYF.

Details on this clonotype: A much more abundant neighbour one base away suggests this may be a read error. The V and J genes are TRBV7-2 and TRBJ2-7; D is unresolved. There are 15 residues in the CDR3. V was trimmed by 1 base and J by 6 bases, leaving 16 bases between them. Germline V lookup: CDR1 SGHTA, CDR2 FQGNSA. In DNA form, the CDR3 reads TGTGCCAGCAGCTTAGGACCGCAAGGAAAAGGCGAGCAGTACTTC. Translating gives CASSLGPQGKGEQYF.

A remark on this clonotype: Compared with germline, one end of the junction differs, possibly owing to a read error. The chain employs TRBV7-9 and TRBJ1-5; possible D gene TRBD1, 5 bases. Germline V gene sequence: CDR1 SEHNR, CDR2 FQNEAQ (reference sequence). The length of the CDR3 is 15 residues. In DNA form, the CDR3 reads TGTGCCAGCAGCCAAGAGGGAACAGGCAATCAGTCCCAGCATTTT. It encodes CASSQEGTGNQSQHF.

The chain has TRBV7-9 and TRBJ1-1, with unresolved D. From germline, CDR1 is SEHNR and CDR2 FQNEAQ (reference sequence). The CDR3 is 13 amino acids. With 2 bases removed from V and 5 bases from J, the gap between germline ends came to 9 bases. CDR3 residues: CASSLRAVTEAFF. As DNA, the CDR3 is TGTGCCAGCAGCTTAAGGGCTGTTACTGAAGCTTTCTTT.

V gene TRBV7-8 combines with J gene TRBJ2-7; the match to TRBD1 covers 8 bases. The CDR3 sequence is 15 residues long. Germline trimming cut 1 base from V and 7 bases from J; bases unmatched to any gene: 9. CDR1 and CDR2 from the germline V gene are SGHVS and FQNEAQ. CDR3 sequence: CASSLDWQGAGEQYF. The CDR3 coding sequence is TGTGCCAGCAGCTTAGATTGGCAGGGGGCGGGAGAGCAGTACTTC.